The 32 T cell receptor beta chains below all came from one sample that was sequenced in a study of shared clonotypes between healthy human individuals. Only in-frame clones appear in the TCRdb table, and some are missing; sequencing was by immunoSEQ multiplex PCR. The sample yields 2 million to 2.5 million clones, around 95% seen once. Source material: naive CD4+ T cells sorted from blood. Subset described: CD45RA+ positively selected. Every receptor here comes from a man aged 18 to 35 in good health.

As for this clone: Other nucleotide sequences from this sample produce the same CDR3. The chain has TRBV29-1 and TRBJ2-2; maybe TRBD2 (5 bases). V was pared by 4 bases and J by 1 base, with 10 bases between. Germline CDR1 reads SQVTM; CDR2 reads ANQGSEA. The CDR3 length is 14 residues. The CDR3: CSVVGAGNTGELFF. CDR3 nucleotide sequence: TGCAGCGTTGTGGGTGCGGGGAACACCGGGGAGCTGTTTTTT.

V is TRBV27 and J is TRBJ2-7, with 13 positions matching TRBD2. Per the germline V gene, CDR1 is MNHEY and CDR2 is SMNVEV (reference sequence). The trim removed 5 bases at V and 4 bases at J, leaving 5 bases unmatched. The CDR3 is made up of 15 amino acids. The CDR3 DNA reads TGTGCCAGCAGTCAGGGGACTAGCGGGAATTACGAGCAGTACTTC. It yields the protein CASSQGTSGNYEQYF.

A note on this clone: The same CDR3 is also encoded by other DNA sequences in this sample. The chain employs TRBV6-6 and TRBJ1-3, with D hard to call. The CDR3 totals 14 residues. Trimming shortened V by 2 bases and J by 1 base, and 6 bases separated the two germline ends. CDR1 MNHNY and CDR2 SVGAGI come from the germline V gene (reference sequence). The CDR3: CASSYGASGNTIYF. As DNA, the CDR3 is TGTGCCAGCAGTTACGGAGCTTCTGGAAACACCATATATTTT.

The chain recombines TRBV9 with TRBJ1-2; D perhaps matches TRBD1 (5 bases). The germline V and J ends were trimmed by 4 bases and 4 bases, with 17 bases remaining between them. This CDR3 has 15 amino acids. The germline V gene has CDR1 SGDLS and CDR2 YYNGEE. DNA of the CDR3: TGTGCCAGCAGCCCGACCGGATCCGGGGGCTATGGCTACACCTTC. Translation gives CASSPTGSGGYGYTF.

The V and J genes are TRBV5-1 and TRBJ1-4, with D perhaps matching TRBD1 (5 bases). The CDR3 has 18 amino acids. The V end was cut by 4 bases, the J end by 4 bases, with 23 bases between. Germline V gene lookup returns CDR1 SGHRS and CDR2 YFSETQ. CDR3 DNA: TGCGCCAGCAGCCCCTTCCCCCCGGGGCCGGGGGTTAATGAAAAACTGTTTTTT. As protein: CASSPFPPGPGVNEKLFF.

In its sample, this clone was seen once. The chain carries TRBV6-5 and TRBJ2-7; tentative D call: TRBD1 (7 bases). Germline V gene lookup returns CDR1 MNHEY and CDR2 SVGAGI. V was cut by 8 bases and J by 11 bases, with 22 bases left in between. This CDR3 region has 13 residues. CDR3 residues: CASFSAGQTEKYF. The CDR3 nucleotides are TGTGCCAGCTTTTCCGCGGGACAGACGGAGAAGTACTTC.

The V and J genes are TRBV7-2 and TRBJ2-5, with 9 bases matching TRBD1. The CDR3 has 15 amino acids. Germline CDR1 reads SGHTA; CDR2 reads FQGNSA. Germline trimming cut 5 bases from V and 9 bases from J; bases unmatched to any gene: 13. DNA for the CDR3: TGTGCCAGCAGCGGGGGACAGGGCGAAGGTTTGGCCCAGTACTTC. It yields the protein CASSGGQGEGLAQYF.

The chain is built from TRBV2 and TRBJ1-1; D ambiguous. This CDR3 is built from 13 residues. V shed 4 bases and J shed 1 base, with 7 bases lying between them. Germline lookup yields CDR1 SNHLY and CDR2 FYNNEI. As DNA, the CDR3 is TGTGCCAGCAGTGGTCCGGGGAACACTGAAGCTTTCTTT. It translates to CASSGPGNTEAFF. Based on the CDR3 plus reference TRBV2 and TRBJ1-1, the full variable domain is EPEVTQTPSHQVTQMGQEVILRCVPISNHLYFYWYRQILGQKVEFLVSFYNNEISEKSEIFDDQFSVERPDGSNFTLKIRSTKLEDSAMYFCASSGPGNTEAFFGQGTRLTVV.

This clone was observed a handful of times. The gene calls are TRBV6-7 and TRBJ1-5, with TRBD1 as a possible D gene (5 bases). Being an ORF, TRBV6-7 has a function that is uncertain. The V gene lost 4 bases and the J gene lost 3 bases, with 10 bases spanning the gap. This CDR3 is 14 amino acids long. CDR3 nucleotide sequence: TGTGCCAGCAGTTGTAGGGGTTCCAATCAGCCCCAGCATTTT. Encoded protein: CASSCRGSNQPQHF.

The genes are TRBV7-9 and TRBJ1-1, with 7 nucleotides matching TRBD1. The CDR3 runs to 12 residues. Germline CDR1 is SEHNR and CDR2 is FQNEAQ (reference sequence). The V and J ends lost 5 bases and 7 bases, in that order; junction bases with no gene match: 4. The CDR3 region has the DNA TGTGCCAGCAGCACGGGACAGCTTGAAGCTTTCTTT. It is translated as CASSTGQLEAFF.

As concerns this clone: This sample also contains other DNA sequences that code for the same CDR3. The chain has TRBV7-9 and TRBJ2-5; D remains ambiguous. This CDR3 spans 11 amino acids. Looked up from germline, CDR1 is SEHNR and CDR2 is FQNEAQ (reference sequence). V was trimmed by 4 bases and J by 5 bases, leaving 5 bases between them. CDR3 coding DNA: TGTGCCAGCAGCTCCGGTGAGACCCAGTACTTC. It specifies CASSSGETQYF.

The V and J genes are TRBV29-1 and TRBJ2-3, with D possibly TRBD2 on 5 matching bases. Per the germline V gene, CDR1 is SQVTM and CDR2 is ANQGSEA. CDR3 length: 12 amino acids. CDR3 DNA sequence: TGCAGTGGGAGAGAAGGTAGTAAAACGCAGTATTTT. This codes for CSGREGSKTQYF.

The V gene is TRBV30, the J gene TRBJ2-7; 10 bases are shared with TRBD2. The end of the DNA aligns better with TRBJ2-5, so the J call may be wrong. The CDR3 length is 13 residues. CDR1 and CDR2 (germline): GTSNPN, SVGIG (reference sequence). The CDR3 coding sequence is TGTGCCTGGTTTCGACTAGCGGGAGAGACCCAGTACTTC. This encodes CAWFRLAGETQYF.

The rearrangement links TRBV30 to TRBJ2-7, with a tentative D call TRBD2 (6 bases). The V gene's germline CDR1 is GTSNPN and CDR2 SVGIG (reference sequence). Trimming cost V 2 bases and J 6 bases, with 17 bases left between them. CDR3 length equals 14 residues. The CDR3 spells CAWSLGRAGGEQYF. CDR3 nucleotides: TGTGCCTGGAGTTTGGGCAGGGCCGGGGGCGAGCAGTACTTC.

The chain joins TRBV6-5 to TRBJ1-4; possibly TRBD1 for D (5 bases). CDR1 MNHEY and CDR2 SVGAGI come from the germline V gene. Trimming removed 5 bases at V and 7 bases at J, with 17 bases between. The CDR3 sequence is 15 residues long. In DNA, the CDR3 is TGTGCCAGCAGTCTTCAGGGATTGGGCGCTGAAAAACTGTTTTTT. Its translation is CASSLQGLGAEKLFF.

The rearrangement uses TRBV7-9 and TRBJ2-5; 7 bases map to TRBD1. CDR1 and CDR2 from the germline V gene are SEHNR and FQNEAQ (reference sequence). The CDR3 length is 15 residues. J gave up 3 bases and V 5 bases, and 9 bases lay outside the gene matches. This chain's CDR3 is CASSISTGREETQYF. CDR3 bases: TGTGCCAGCAGCATATCGACAGGGCGAGAAGAGACCCAGTACTTC.

This chain uses TRBV6-1 with TRBJ1-1; D is unresolved. The V and J ends lost 1 base and 6 bases respectively, with 9 bases between them. The CDR3 totals 13 residues. The germline CDR1 and CDR2 sequences are MNHNS and SASEGT. CDR3 nucleotides: TGTGCCAGCAGTGAAGATGGGTGGGCTGAAGCTTTCTTT. This encodes CASSEDGWAEAFF.

This chain links TRBV2 with TRBJ1-4, with 7 positions matching TRBD1. V lost 6 bases and J lost 4; bases outside the gene matches: 5. The CDR3 consists of 14 residues. Germline lookup yields CDR1 SNHLY and CDR2 FYNNEI. DNA for the CDR3: TGTGCCAGCAGGGGGACAGAACTTAATGAAAAACTGTTTTTT. Residues: CASRGTELNEKLFF.

The V call is TRBV29-1, the J call TRBJ2-7; D perhaps matches TRBD1 (6 bases). The length of the CDR3 is 13 residues. Germline V gives CDR1 SQVTM, CDR2 ANQGSEA. V shed 4 bases and J shed 6 bases, with 16 bases lying between them. The CDR3 spells CSVGQGILREQYF. The DNA of the CDR3 is TGCAGCGTTGGTCAGGGGATTCTTCGCGAGCAGTACTTC.

The chain joins TRBV2 to TRBJ2-3; 9 bases agree with TRBD2. V trimming: 6 bases; J trimming: 0 bases; junction bases outside the gene matches: 7. CDR1 is SNHLY and CDR2 is FYNNEI in the germline V gene. CDR3 length: 16 amino acids. The CDR3 is CASRKTSGTSTDTQYF. CDR3 sequence (DNA): TGTGCCAGCAGGAAGACTAGCGGCACTAGCACAGATACGCAGTATTTT.

On this clone: The sample carries other DNA sequences with the same CDR3. CDR3 DNA sequence: TGTGCCAGCAGCTTAGGGGACACGAGCAATCAGCCCCAGCATTTT. This sequence encodes CASSLGDTSNQPQHF. This sequence joins TRBV7-9 and TRBJ1-5, with D possibly matching TRBD1 (6 bases). CDR1 and CDR2 (germline): SEHNR, FQNEAQ (reference sequence). V lost 1 base to trimming and J lost 1 base, with 8 bases between them. The CDR3 length is 15 residues.

This rearrangement joins TRBV30 to TRBJ2-7; a weak D match, TRBD1 (6 bases). The V end lost 7 bases, the J end lost 2 bases, and 9 bases lay between the germline ends. The CDR3 is 11 residues long. Germline lookup yields CDR1 GTSNPN and CDR2 SVGIG (reference sequence). CDR3 region: CAFRDTYEQYF. The DNA for the CDR3 is TGTGCCTTCCGGGACACCTACGAGCAGTACTTC.

The V gene is TRBV7-2, the J gene TRBJ2-7; the match to TRBD2 covers 8 bases. Germline V lookup: CDR1 SGHTA, CDR2 FQGNSA. V lost 3 bases, J lost 2 bases, and 6 bases stayed unmatched. The CDR3 is 15 residues long. DNA for the CDR3: TGTGCCAGCAGCTTGGAACCGGGGGGGCCCTACGAGCAGTACTTC. It is translated as CASSLEPGGPYEQYF.

J is TRBJ2-4 and V is TRBV1; whether TRBD2, the table's D call, matches the DNA was not checked. TRBV1 is a recognized pseudogene. CDR3 size: 24 residues. CDR3 sequence (DNA): TGCACCAGCAGCCAAGATCTAAGGCTAGCGGGATGGGGAAAGGCTTATTTAGCCAAAAACATTCAGTACTTC. Translation: CTSSQDLRLAGWGKAYLAKNIQYF.

V and J are TRBV29-1 and TRBJ2-7; the match to TRBD1 covers 11 bases. Germline assignment: CDR1 SQVTM and CDR2 ANQGSEA. V lost 6 bases and J lost 0; bases outside the gene matches: 7. This CDR3 has 15 residues. The CDR3 is CSVATGTGGSYEQYF. CDR3 DNA sequence: TGCAGCGTAGCAACCGGGACAGGGGGCTCCTACGAGCAGTACTTC.

The chain's CDR3 is CAWSGGRGYGYTF. The CDR3 nucleotides read TGTGCCTGGAGTGGGGGGCGTGGGTATGGCTACACCTTC. V and J are TRBV30 and TRBJ1-2; D perhaps matches TRBD1 (6 bases). CDR1 is GTSNPN, CDR2 SVGIG, per germline (reference sequence). The CDR3 covers 13 residues. Trimming stripped 1 base from V and 5 bases from J, with 11 bases between.

This chain uses TRBV6-5 with TRBJ1-2, with TRBD1 as a possible D gene (5 bases). This CDR3 has 15 amino acids. Germline-derived CDR1 and CDR2 are MNHEY and SVGAGI. The ends were cut back, 8 bases at V and 0 bases at J, with 16 bases in the middle. The CDR3 region is CASFSGGATNYGYTF. The DNA of the CDR3 is TGTGCCAGCTTTTCGGGAGGGGCTACTAACTATGGCTACACCTTC.

In regard to this clone: Other nucleotide sequences in the sample specify the same CDR3. The V and J genes are TRBV20-1 and TRBJ1-4; D is uncertain. Trimming took off 3 bases at V and 8 bases at J, with 7 bases between the two ends. There are 11 residues in the CDR3. Germline lookup yields CDR1 DFQATT and CDR2 SNEGSKA (reference sequence). CDR3 region: CSARGGEKLFF. CDR3 DNA sequence: TGCAGTGCTAGGGGAGGGGAAAAACTGTTTTTT.

V and J are TRBV5-1 and TRBJ2-7; D tentatively fits TRBD1 or TRBD2 (6 bases each). In germline, CDR1 is SGHRS, CDR2 YFSETQ. V was clipped by 4 bases and J by 6 bases, with 20 bases between them. This CDR3 is 15 amino acids long. CDR3 in amino acids: CASSIRTDPGAEQYF. In nucleotides, the CDR3 is TGCGCCAGCAGCATTCGGACAGACCCGGGAGCCGAGCAGTACTTC. Full variable domain (outside the CDR3, taken from reference TRBV5-1 and TRBJ2-7): KAGVTQTPRYLIKTRGQQVTLSCSPISGHRSVSWYQQTPGQGLQFLFEYFSETQRNKGNFPGRFSGRQFSNSRSEMNVSTLELGDSALYLCASSIRTDPGAEQYFGPGTRLTVT.

This clone was counted once. CDR3 in amino acids: CASSRGRGAGQPQHF. CDR3 DNA: TGTGCCAGCAGCCGGGGGAGGGGGGCCGGTCAGCCCCAGCATTTT. The rearrangement joins TRBV6-6 to TRBJ1-5; possible D gene TRBD1, 6 bases. The V and J ends lost 6 bases and 6 bases respectively, with 18 bases between them. This CDR3 contains 15 residues. Germline CDR1 MNHNY, CDR2 SVGAGI (reference sequence).

The chain is built from TRBV2 and TRBJ1-2, with TRBD1 as a possible D gene (5 bases). The CDR3 runs to 14 residues. V lost 6 bases to trimming and J lost 5 bases, with 16 bases between them. Germline V CDR1 and CDR2: SNHLY, FYNNEI. The CDR3 spells CASSQTGTKYGYTF. CDR3 nucleotide sequence: TGTGCCAGCAGCCAGACCGGGACGAAGTATGGCTACACCTTC.

The chain is built from TRBV10-1 and TRBJ2-7; no firm D call. The CDR3 runs to 13 residues. Germline CDR1 and CDR2: WNHNN and SYGVQD (reference sequence). V lost 0 bases to trimming and J lost 8 bases, with 11 bases between them. The CDR3 region has the DNA TGCGCCAGCAGTGAGTCCGGCCGCATCCAGCAGTACTTC. This translates into CASSESGRIQQYF.